This TCR beta chain was observed in a study of regulatory T cells in long-lasting Graves disease. Per the germline V gene, CDR1 is SNHLY and CDR2 is FYNNEI. This CDR3 has 15 amino acids. V was pared by 6 bases and J by 4 bases, with 3 bases of the junction left unmatched. TCR beta libraries were built with iRepertoire HTBI primers and Arm-PCR of CDR3 regions. TCRdb independently ran MiXCR on the multiplex PCR reads; one entry per CDR3 protein. The sample lists hundreds of thousands of distinct CDR3 sequences, approximately 16% seen once, with roughly 30% in the top ten. As to time point: newly diagnosed GD, antithyroid drugs for less than 3 months. Making the TCR library involved RNA that had been extracted from PBMCs. A further study also used this sample, focusing on T cells in Graves' hyperthyroidism and ophthalmopathy.

Sequences were derived from peripheral blood mononuclear cells (PBMCs), sampled at new diagnosis, from a patient treated with antithyroid drugs. This TCR was recovered from a man aged 35 to 55 with Graves disease. This chain connects TRBV2 to TRBJ2-2, with 12 bases fitting TRBD1. The CDR3: CASRGTGGPTGELFF. DNA for the CDR3: TGTGCCAGCAGGGGGACAGGGGGCCCCACCGGGGAGCTGTTTTTT.